Given below is one T cell receptor (beta chain) in context. Its binding antigen is unknown. No clone much larger than this one lies a single base away; base qualities are absent. What the treatment or condition label conveys for this sample: approximately 11-day PBMC culture with coronavirus spike peptide pools or control peptides (ViraFEST assay). The ViraFEST assay was used in the study, in which antigen-specific T cells were expanded with peptide pools and expanded clonotypes were subsequently identified by TCR sequencing. The convalescent patients' positive SARS-CoV-2 PCR tests fell between March and December 2020, which was before the Alpha, Beta and Delta variants emerged in the United States. Each well held some 2 million PBMCs cultured with around 10 ug/ml peptide pools in IMDM containing approximately 5% human AB serum and 7.5 to 10 IU/ml IL-2. On days 3 and 7, half of the culture medium was replaced with fresh IL-2-containing medium. CD4+ T cells were isolated after roughly 9 days of culture through negative selection using the EasySep CD4+ T cell isolation kit. PBMCs were separated from whole blood using Ficoll-Paque Plus gradient centrifugation and then either used fresh or cryopreserved at -140C. Each culture condition was generally run in triplicate wells.

These data are taken from a study of vaccination and CD4 T cells after COVID-19 (dated by TCRdb to between 2022 and 2023). The study in broad terms: Convalescent patients had a positive SARS-CoV-2 result on nasal swab PCR, and of these patients, nine had mild disease and one had severe disease. In the convalescent cohort there were six males and four females, among whom were two Hispanic individuals, seven Caucasians, two Asians and one multiracial person. Two doses of either the Pfizer-BioNTech BNT162b2 vaccine (n=8) or the Moderna mRNA-1273 vaccine (n=2) were administered to participants. Post-COVID blood samples from convalescent patients were collected a median of roughly 100 days after diagnosis, with a range of about 35 to 161 days. Post-vaccine blood samples were taken a median of 72 days after the second vaccine dose, with a range of roughly 14 to 250 days. Overlapping spike peptide pools from SARS-CoV-2 and from the common cold coronaviruses HCoV-NL63, HCoV-OC43 and HCoV-229E were used as culture stimuli. In control cultures, a CEFX viral epitope pool was used as positive control, an HIV-1 Nef peptide pool was used as negative control, or no peptide was added. In 9 to 11 COVID-19 convalescent patients and 4 infection-naive healthy vaccine recipients, researchers compared the spike-specific CD4+ TCR repertoire from before mRNA vaccination with the repertoire from after. What the study reported, not specific to this receptor: Of the vaccine-specific clones found in convalescent patients, nearly all (304 of 307) were mono-reactive for SARS-CoV-2 spike instead of being cross-reactive with common cold coronaviruses. Although the median number of SARS-CoV-2-reactive clonotypes went up from fewer than 25 after infection to around 40 after vaccination, the increase was not significant. The number of convalescent patients in the study was relatively small, and the study did not examine early timepoints following natural infection. Among convalescent patients, a median about 87% of the SARS-CoV-2-reactive clones seen after vaccination appeared only after vaccination, which suggests priming specific to the vaccine.

The library relied on PCR. TCR sequencing of DNA from cultured CD4+ T cells used the Oncomine TCR Beta short-read assay at the Johns Hopkins FTIC core. The QIAamp micro DNA kit was used to extract genomic DNA from the cultured CD4+ T cells. Oncomine TCR Beta libraries made from cultured CD4+ T cells were pooled using unique dual indexes and sequenced on an Illumina iSeq 100. The paper's data handling went like this. Non-productive sequences were removed, and CDR3s that did not start with C, did not end with F or W, or were shorter than 7 amino acids were discarded. The MANAFEST web application was used to identify antigen-specific clonotypes by comparing peptide-stimulated wells against reference wells and other culture wells. Positive clones required FDR below 0.05, an odds ratio above 5, and productive frequency above 0.1% in at least two of three replicate wells. Cross-reactive clonotypes were defined as significantly expanded in both SARS-CoV-2 spike wells and at least one common cold coronavirus spike condition. Levenshtein distances (stringdist) and unrooted phylogenetic trees (ape) in R version 3.6.1 were used to assess CDR3 homology. TCRdb passed the public sequencing reads through fastp at Q25 and MiXCR, retaining productive beta sequences. When rows share a CDR3 protein, they turn into one entry using the most common DNA and genes. TCRdb, rather than the study authors, made the V and J calls. This sample holds 9,500 to 12,000 distinct CDR3 sequences; approximately 64% were observed only once. 26% of the sample rests with the top ten.

This TCR came from a human donor who had recovered from COVID-19. Source: CD4+ T cells from blood, cultured in vitro, taken before SARS-CoV-2 vaccination.

DNA sequence: TGTGCCAGCAGCCCCCAGGGGGTGACAAATTCACCCCTCCACTTT. This gives the protein CASSPQGVTNSPLHF. The rearranged chain carries TRBV2 and TRBJ1-6, with 7 bases matching TRBD1. The CDR3 spans 15 residues, from the cysteine through the phenylalanine. The only DNA kept is the CDR3, 45 bases in frame from the first base. Trimming takes 6 bases off V and 7 bases off J; junction bases not matched to a gene: 9. CDR1 and CDR2 are drawn from the germline V gene: SNHLY, FYNNEI.